This TCR beta chain came from a study of T cells after yellow fever vaccination. General study points: Researchers report a weaker secondary response that nonetheless peaked faster, day 5 versus 15. Reappearance after the booster was seen for most primary-vaccination clones, at around 95% CD4 and around 90% CD8. Just a small share of clonotypes turned up in the CD4 compartment as well as the CD8 compartment.

This clonotype was seen more than once but under ten times. Its antigen is currently unknown. Synthesis of TCR cDNA relied on 5'RACE template switching, which attached a universal primer site and UMIs. TCRdb reprocessed the 5' RACE reads via MiXCR and lists one record per CDR3 protein. The sample shows roughly 110,000 distinct CDR3 sequences, under 9% of them seen only once. Trimming took off 1 base at V and 7 bases at J, with 8 bases between the two ends. In germline, CDR1 is LGHNA, CDR2 YNFKEQ. The CDR3 consists of 13 residues. The sequencing used CD8+ T cells sorted from PBMCs, collected 45 days after the yellow fever booster vaccination. The clonotype comes from a man younger than 45 who received the YFV17D yellow fever vaccine. The chain uses TRBV4-2 and TRBJ1-5, with unresolved D. The CDR3 coding sequence is TGTGCCAGCAGCCAAGTTGGCGGCCAGCCCCAGCATTTT. Its translation is CASSQVGGQPQHF.